This T cell receptor beta chain was identified during a study of blood T cells in healthy people across ages (dated by TCRdb to about 2015). At the level of the whole study: Template switching captured roughly one uniquely barcoded TCR beta cDNA molecule per two T cells in model experiments. Using deep sequencing normalized with unique cDNA molecular identifiers, the study measured how TCR beta repertoire diversity changes with age. The donors were split into four age groups: young (average 16 years), middle-aged (nearly 40), aged (approximately 59) and long-lived (approximately 80). To avoid experimental bias, donors of different ages were spread randomly across the sequencing lanes. The study analyzed two additional independent replicas of 1 million unique cDNA reads from the same blood draw for two donors, one aged 18 to 29 and one aged 80 or older. The study at large found these results: Compared with the aged group, the long-lived group had more naive CD4+ T cells, fewer expanded clones and increased TCR diversity, a pattern suggesting age selection. Observed TCR beta diversity per million T cells fell roughly linearly with age, and a significant reduction was already apparent by age around 40. The CMV infection status of donors was not known, potentially confounding age-related changes in expanded clonotypes. Estimates of total diversity based on one million sequenced T cells were considered lower bounds and underestimates. Because profiling used bulk unsorted PBMCs, naive and antigen-experienced compartments could not be compared conclusively. The percentage of naive T cells measured by flow cytometry correlated strongly with observed TCR beta diversity.

Systemically healthy Caucasian individuals from Russia, 39 in total and aged about 6 to 90 years, were included as donors. About 9.1 milliliters of peripheral blood were collected from each donor into EDTA-treated Vacutainer tubes. Ficoll-Paque density-gradient centrifugation was used to isolate PBMCs, with at least 6 million per sample. Trizol reagent was used to extract total RNA from PBMCs, with at least 6 micrograms per sample. The percentages of naive CD45RAhigh/CD27high T cells were determined by flow cytometry on a PBMC aliquot from every donor. Library prep was done by 5' RACE. The instrument given in TCRdb is Illumina HiSeq 2500. A second PCR of about 6 to 11 cycles was performed with a sample-barcoded 5' primer and a J-beta primer mix. A unique molecular identifier was introduced onto each TCR beta cDNA molecule by a template-switch 5' adaptor carrying 12 random nucleotides. Each sample yielded at least 2.5 million CDR3-containing paired-end reads. First-strand cDNA was synthesized from all RNA with the Mint cDNA synthesis kit, primed by a TRBC-specific oligonucleotide. All cDNA was treated with uracil-DNA glycosylase and then went through a first 18-cycle PCR with the universal primers M1SS and BC2_uni_R. Per the source publication's procedure: Normalization of each sample was performed by random selection of 1 million high-quality reads, each carrying a distinct molecular identifier. Instead of being binned into consensus sequences, reads that shared molecular identifiers were thrown out. MiTCR, with a Q25 quality threshold and the strictest error-elimination algorithm, was used for CDR3 identification, clonotype clustering and error correction. A nonparametric unseen species model with Euler transformation was used to estimate a lower bound on total TCR beta diversity. In-frame beta chains were kept once TCRdb had trimmed the public reads at Q25 with fastp and called clones with MiXCR. CDR3 protein duplicates are merged, each entry listing the most common genes and DNA. TCRdb, not the authors, supplied the V and J calls. The sample table records more than 1,400,000 distinct CDR3 sequences; around two fifths of these occur just once. The ten largest clones add up to 7.9% of the sample.

The CDR3 runs 16 residues from the cysteine to the phenylalanine. Just CDR3 DNA is preserved here, 48 bases in frame from base 1. Unmatched junction bases come to 9, with V trimmed by 1 base and J by 4 bases. CDR1 SGHVS and CDR2 FQNEAQ are derived from the germline V gene. To note about this clonotype: Its target antigen remains unknown. There are no base qualities to consult, and no much larger clone falls within one base.

Recombination joined TRBV7-8 with TRBJ2-7; the junction holds 8 bases that match TRBD1. The material sequenced was blood. The TCR was taken from a woman aged 18-35 years in good health. The CDR3 corresponds to CASSLGGRGLVYEQYF. In nucleotides, the sequence is TGTGCCAGCAGCTTAGGTGGCAGGGGGCTGGTATACGAGCAGTACTTC.